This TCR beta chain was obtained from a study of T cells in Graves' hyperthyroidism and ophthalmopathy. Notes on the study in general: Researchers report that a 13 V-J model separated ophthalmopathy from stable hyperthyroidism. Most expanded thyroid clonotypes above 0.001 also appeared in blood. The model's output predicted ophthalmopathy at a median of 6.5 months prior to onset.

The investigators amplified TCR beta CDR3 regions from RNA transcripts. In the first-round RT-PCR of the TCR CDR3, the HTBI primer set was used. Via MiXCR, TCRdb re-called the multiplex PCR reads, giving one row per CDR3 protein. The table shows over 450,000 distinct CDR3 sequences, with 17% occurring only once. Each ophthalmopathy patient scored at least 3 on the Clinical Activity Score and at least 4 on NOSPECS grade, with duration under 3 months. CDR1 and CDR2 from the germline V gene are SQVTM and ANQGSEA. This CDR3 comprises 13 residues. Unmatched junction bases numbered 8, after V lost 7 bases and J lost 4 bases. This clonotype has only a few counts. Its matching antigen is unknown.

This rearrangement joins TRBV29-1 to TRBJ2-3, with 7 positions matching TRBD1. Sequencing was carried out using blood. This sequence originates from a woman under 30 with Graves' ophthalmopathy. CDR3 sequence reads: CSAATGFADTQYF. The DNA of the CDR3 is TGCAGCGCCGCGACAGGGTTCGCAGATACGCAGTATTTT.